The subject of this entry is one T cell receptor (beta chain). These data originate in a study of blood T cell repertoires in COVID-19. Study-wide context: The United States, Italy and Spain supplied acute and convalescent COVID-19 samples.

Some clones are missing from TCRdb's copy, which holds only in-frame ones; the method was immunoSEQ multiplex PCR. The table includes 210,000 or so clones, under 95% detected once. This CDR3 spans 12 amino acids. V lost 0 bases, J lost 10 bases, and 10 bases lay in between. Germline assignment: CDR1 SGDLS and CDR2 YYNGEE. The source of this sequence is a man younger than 40 with acute or convalescent COVID-19. Sequencing was performed on peripheral blood. The V gene is TRBV9, the J gene TRBJ1-1; tentatively, D is TRBD1 (6 bases). This chain's CDR3 is CASSVASGVAFF. In nucleotides, the CDR3 is TGTGCCAGCAGCGTAGCGTCAGGGGTAGCTTTCTTT.